These T cell receptor beta chains were read from a single sample in a study of OX40 agonist ivuxolimab in advanced cancers. Method: immunoSEQ multiplex PCR; TCRdb's copy keeps in-frame clones and lacks some. The sample shows about 98,000 clones, 85% to 95% of them seen only once. This specimen consisted of CD4+ or CD8+ T cells sorted from blood, obtained in a trial of the OX40 agonist ivuxolimab. Receptors originate from an adult with an advanced solid tumor such as melanoma, head and neck, liver or kidney cancer. Each CDR3 is given with its conserved first and last residue. Each record gives: J gene, V gene, D gene, clone size, CDR3 DNA, CDR3 protein. The D gene is left open where the match is weak. Where a row states a size, it is once, few, many or the class of an expanded clone; other rows omit it.

TRBJ1-5 | TRBV4-2 | - | - | TGTGCCAGCAGCCAAGATAGCCAGGTGGGCCAGCCCCAGCATTTT | CASSQDSQVGQPQHF
TRBJ1-5 | TRBV30 | - | - | TGTGCCTGGAGTGTACAACGTTTGGGGGCCGGTCAGCCCCAGCATTTT | CAWSVQRLGAGQPQHF
TRBJ1-2 | TRBV6-5 | TRBD1 | once | TGTGCCAGCACCCGGACAGGGATTAACTATGGCTACACCTTC | CASTRTGINYGYTF
TRBJ1-2 | TRBV7-2 | - | - | TGTGCCAGCCTATACTCGACCGGGGGCCGAAGCTACACCTTC | CASLYSTGGRSYTF
TRBJ2-4 | TRBV5-6 | TRBD1 | - | TGTGCCAGCAGCGGACAGGGGGTGGGTAACATTCAGTACTTC | CASSGQGVGNIQYF
TRBJ2-3 | TRBV29-1 | - | once | TGCAGCTTCACCCTGGGCACAGATACGCAGTATTTT | CSFTLGTDTQYF
TRBJ1-4 | TRBV4-3 | TRBD1 | once | TGCGCCAGCAGCCAGGGACAGGGAGGCGAAAAACTGTTTTTT | CASSQGQGGEKLFF
TRBJ2-1 | TRBV12-5 | - | - | TGTGCTAGTGGTTTGGCCCTTCTGGATGAGCAGTTCTTC | CASGLALLDEQFF
TRBJ2-1 | TRBV30 | TRBD1 | - | TGTGCCTGGAGCCACGGACAGGGATTTACGGGGTCCTACAATGAGCAGTTCTTC | CAWSHGQGFTGSYNEQFF
TRBJ1-4 | TRBV6-6 | TRBD1 | - | TGTGCCAGCAGTACCGACAGGGTTTGGGAAAAACTGTTTTTT | CASSTDRVWEKLFF
TRBJ1-1 | TRBV11-3 | - | - | TGTGCCAGCAGCTTAAATGTCCCGGGACGATTGAACACTGAAGCTTTCTTT | CASSLNVPGRLNTEAFF
TRBJ1-1 | TRBV6-5 | - | - | TGTGCCAGCAGACCCGGTGGGAACACTGAAGCTTTCTTT | CASRPGGNTEAFF
TRBJ1-5 | TRBV20-1 | - | - | TGCAGTGCGGGCCCGAATCAGCCCCAGCATTTT | CSAGPNQPQHF
TRBJ2-5 | TRBV25-1 | - | few | TGTGCCAGCAGTGTCGGAGGGAGCGGCCGCCAAGAGACCCAGTACTTC | CASSVGGSGRQETQYF
TRBJ2-5 | TRBV30 | - | - | TGTGCCTGGAGACCCAAGGGTGGAAGCCAAGAGACCCAGTACTTC | CAWRPKGGSQETQYF
TRBJ2-3 | TRBV6-1 | - | many | TGTGCCAGCAGTGTAACAGATACGCAGTATTTT | CASSVTDTQYF
TRBJ1-2 | TRBV28 | - | - | TGTGCCAGCAGTTTGGACATATTTGGCTACACCTTC | CASSLDIFGYTF
TRBJ2-7 | TRBV6-6 | - | - | TGTGCCAGCAGACACAGGGACCGACTCTACGAGCAGTACTTC | CASRHRDRLYEQYF
TRBJ2-7 | TRBV20-1 | - | once | TGCAGTGGGAAGGGGGTCTACGAGCAGTACTTC | CSGKGVYEQYF
TRBJ2-6 | TRBV5-1 | - | - | TGCGCCAGCAGCCCATTGACCCCCTCTGGGGCCAACGTCCTGACTTTC | CASSPLTPSGANVLTF
TRBJ2-3 | TRBV30 | TRBD1 | once | TGTGCCTGGGCACGGGGACAGGGGGGACCGGGGGGCACAGATACGCAGTATTTT | CAWARGQGGPGGTDTQYF
TRBJ2-3 | TRBV28 | - | - | TGTGCCAGCCCCCCTTTATTATCCGGATCCCCGGATACGCAGTATTTT | CASPPLLSGSPDTQYF
TRBJ2-7 | TRBV7-8 | TRBD1 | - | TGTGCCAGCAGTACAAAAAGGGACAGGGGCCCCACCTACGAGCAGTACTTC | CASSTKRDRGPTYEQYF
TRBJ2-1 | TRBV5-1 | TRBD2 | - | TGCGCCAGCAGCCACGGACTAGCGGGGTACAATGAGCAGTTCTTC | CASSHGLAGYNEQFF
TRBJ2-5 | TRBV19 | - | - | TGTGCCAGTAGTCCCTTTTGGATCCAAGAGACCCAGTACTTC | CASSPFWIQETQYF
TRBJ1-3 | TRBV2 | - | - | TGTGCCAGCAGGGAAAACTCTGGAAACACCATATATTTT | CASRENSGNTIYF
TRBJ1-1 | TRBV28 | - | - | TGTGCCAGCAGTTTATTGGGTTACGCTGAAGCTTTCTTT | CASSLLGYAEAFF
TRBJ2-5 | TRBV7-2 | - | - | TGTGCCAGCAGCTCCAACTTGTACCAAGAGACCCAGTACTTC | CASSSNLYQETQYF
TRBJ1-2 | TRBV6-1 | - | - | TGTGCCAGCAGGGCCCGAGCCGGCCGATATGGCTACACCTTC | CASRARAGRYGYTF
TRBJ1-5 | TRBV6-6 | TRBD1 | - | TGTGCCAGCAGTTATGGGCAGGGGGCTCAGCCCCAGCATTTT | CASSYGQGAQPQHF
TRBJ2-5 | TRBV11-2 | - | - | TGTGCCAGCAGCTTAGTTTATGAGACCCAGTACTTC | CASSLVYETQYF
TRBJ2-7 | TRBV28 | - | - | TGTGCCAGCAGTCCAGGGACACCTCCTAACGAGCAGTACTTC | CASSPGTPPNEQYF
TRBJ1-1 | TRBV18 | - | - | TGTGCCAGCTCATACGACCCGAACACTGAAGCTTTCTTT | CASSYDPNTEAFF
TRBJ1-6 | TRBV19 | TRBD1 | - | TGTGCCAGTAGTATGAGGACAGGAGATAATTCACCCCTCCACTTT | CASSMRTGDNSPLHF
TRBJ1-4 | TRBV15 | - | - | TGTGCCACCAGCAGAAACACAGGGACAAATGAAAAACTGTTTTTT | CATSRNTGTNEKLFF
TRBJ2-5 | TRBV18 | - | - | TGTGCCAGCTCACCCCCCCAAGAGACCCAGTACTTC | CASSPPQETQYF
TRBJ2-7 | TRBV9 | - | - | TGTGCCAGCAGTGCCGCGGCCTACGAGCAGTACTTC | CASSAAAYEQYF
TRBJ1-1 | TRBV7-3 | - | - | TGTGCCAGCAGCTTCCGGGTGGCGAACACTGAAGCTTTCTTT | CASSFRVANTEAFF
TRBJ2-5 | TRBV10-3 | - | - | TGTGCCATCAGTGACAGGGTAGAGACCCAGTACTTC | CAISDRVETQYF
TRBJ1-5 | TRBV28 | - | - | TGTGCCAGCAGCACACGCCGCGGGGCAGAACAGCCCCAGCATTTT | CASSTRRGAEQPQHF
TRBJ1-3 | TRBV19 | - | once | TGTGCCAGTAGTATAAGGGCGCCAGGGGGAAACACCATATATTTT | CASSIRAPGGNTIYF
TRBJ1-1 | TRBV20-1 | - | - | TGCAGTGCTAGGGGGAACACTGAAGCTTTCTTT | CSARGNTEAFF
TRBJ1-2 | TRBV28 | - | - | TGTGCCAGCAGTCGAGCCGGGGCCTATGGCTACACCTTC | CASSRAGAYGYTF
TRBJ1-5 | TRBV6-5 | TRBD1 | - | TGTGCCAGCAGTTACTGGGACAGAAATCAGCCCCAGCATTTT | CASSYWDRNQPQHF
TRBJ1-5 | TRBV15 | - | - | TGTGCCACCAGCAGAGCGCTCTCCGGTTGGGGTCAGCCCCAGCATTTT | CATSRALSGWGQPQHF
TRBJ2-1 | TRBV9 | - | - | TGTGCCAGCAGCGTAAACTTATTGAATGAGCAGTTCTTC | CASSVNLLNEQFF